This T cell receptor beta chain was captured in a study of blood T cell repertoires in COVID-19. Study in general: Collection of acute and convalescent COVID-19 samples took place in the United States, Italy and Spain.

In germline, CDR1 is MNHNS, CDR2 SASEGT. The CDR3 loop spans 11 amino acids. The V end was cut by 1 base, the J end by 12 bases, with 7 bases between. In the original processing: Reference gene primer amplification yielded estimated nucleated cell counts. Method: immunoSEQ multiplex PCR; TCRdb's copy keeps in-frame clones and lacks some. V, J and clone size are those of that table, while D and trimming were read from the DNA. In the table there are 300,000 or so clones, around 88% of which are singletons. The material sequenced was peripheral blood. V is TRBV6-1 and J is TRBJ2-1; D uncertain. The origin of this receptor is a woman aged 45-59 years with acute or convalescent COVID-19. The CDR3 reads CASSEGHRQFF. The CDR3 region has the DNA TGTGCCAGCAGTGAAGGGCACCGGCAGTTCTTC.